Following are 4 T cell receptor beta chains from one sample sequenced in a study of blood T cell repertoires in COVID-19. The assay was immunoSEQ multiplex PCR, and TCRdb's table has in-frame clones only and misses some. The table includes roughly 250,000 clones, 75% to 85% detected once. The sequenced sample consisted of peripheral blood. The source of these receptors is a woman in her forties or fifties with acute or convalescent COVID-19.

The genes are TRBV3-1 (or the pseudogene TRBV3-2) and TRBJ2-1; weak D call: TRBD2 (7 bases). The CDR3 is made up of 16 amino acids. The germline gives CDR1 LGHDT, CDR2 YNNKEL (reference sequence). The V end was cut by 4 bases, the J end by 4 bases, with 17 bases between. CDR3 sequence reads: CASSRSVGGRYNEQFF. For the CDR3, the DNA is TGTGCCAGCAGCCGTTCTGTGGGGGGGCGTTACAATGAGCAGTTCTTC.

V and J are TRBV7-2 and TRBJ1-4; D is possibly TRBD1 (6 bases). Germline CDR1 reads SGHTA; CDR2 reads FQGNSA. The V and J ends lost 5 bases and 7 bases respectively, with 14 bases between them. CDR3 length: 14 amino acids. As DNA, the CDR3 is TGTGCCAGCAGCCCCCTTGGGGGCATTGAAAAACTGTTTTTT. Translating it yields CASSPLGGIEKLFF.

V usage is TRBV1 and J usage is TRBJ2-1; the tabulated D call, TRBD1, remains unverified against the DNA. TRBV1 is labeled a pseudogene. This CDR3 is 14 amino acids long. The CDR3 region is CTSAKGGPHNEQFF. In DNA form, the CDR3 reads TGCACCAGCGCAAAAGGGGGACCACACAATGAGCAGTTCTTC.

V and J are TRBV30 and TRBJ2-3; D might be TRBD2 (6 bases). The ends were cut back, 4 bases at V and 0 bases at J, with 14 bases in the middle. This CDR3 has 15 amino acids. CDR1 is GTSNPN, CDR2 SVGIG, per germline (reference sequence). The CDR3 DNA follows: TGTGCCTGGAAGCATGCGGGACGTAGCACAGATACGCAGTATTTT. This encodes CAWKHAGRSTDTQYF. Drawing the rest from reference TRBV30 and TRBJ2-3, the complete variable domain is SQTIHQWPATLVQPVGSPLSLECTVEGTSNPNLYWYRQAAGRGLQLLFYSVGIGQISSEVPQNLSASRPQDRQFILSSKKLLLSDSGFYLCAWKHAGRSTDTQYFGPGTRLTVL.